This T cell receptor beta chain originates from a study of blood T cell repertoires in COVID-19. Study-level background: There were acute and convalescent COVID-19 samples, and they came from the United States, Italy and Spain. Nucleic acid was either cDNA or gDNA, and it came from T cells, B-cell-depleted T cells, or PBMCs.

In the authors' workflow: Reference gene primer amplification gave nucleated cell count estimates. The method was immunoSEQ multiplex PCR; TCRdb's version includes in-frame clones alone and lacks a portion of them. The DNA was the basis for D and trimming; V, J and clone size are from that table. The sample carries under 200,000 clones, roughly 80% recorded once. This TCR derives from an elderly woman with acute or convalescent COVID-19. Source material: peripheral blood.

The CDR3 region is CASNARGGDKNIQYF. The CDR3 nucleotides read TGTGCCAGCAACGCGAGGGGGGGAGACAAAAACATTCAGTACTTC. J is TRBJ2-4 and V is TRBV9; TRBD2 might be the D (7 bases). The CDR3 is 15 residues long. Per the germline V gene, CDR1 is SGDLS and CDR2 is YYNGEE. The germline V and J ends were trimmed by 6 bases and 3 bases, with 16 bases remaining between them.